Listed here are 21 T cell receptor beta chains from one sample, sequenced in a study of T cell responses to AZD1222 COVID-19 vaccine. Profiled with immunoSEQ multiplex PCR; TCRdb holds only in-frame clones, not every one. The repertoire includes 55,000 to 90,000 clones, about 83% of them detected once, and 8% to 10% sits in the top ten. The sample here was peripheral blood, taken on day 0 of AZD1222 vaccination. The receptor set was obtained from an adult in good health.

The genes are TRBV7-9 and TRBJ2-5; maybe TRBD1 (6 bases). V lost 2 bases and J lost 5, with 15 bases in between. The CDR3 covers 15 residues. CDR1 and CDR2 (germline): SEHNR, FQNEAQ (reference sequence). In nucleotides, the CDR3 is TGTGCCAGCAGCTTAAGTTCCGGTAGGGGGGAGACCCAGTACTTC. This sequence encodes CASSLSSGRGETQYF.

The chain employs TRBV19 and TRBJ1-1, with a possible D match to TRBD1 (5 bases). V lost 7 bases and J lost 5, with 17 bases in between. CDR3 length equals 14 residues. CDR1 and CDR2 from the germline V gene are LNHDA and SQIVND (reference sequence). This CDR3 reads CASIHMGLRTEAFF. CDR3 nucleotides: TGTGCCAGTATTCATATGGGACTGAGGACTGAAGCTTTCTTT.

The rearrangement uses TRBV4-1 and TRBJ2-3; 16 nucleotides align to TRBD2. CDR3 length: 18 residues. Germline CDR1 is MGHRA and CDR2 is YSYEKL. V trimming: 6 bases; J trimming: 5 bases; junction bases outside the gene matches: 11. CDR3 amino acids: CASSPGTSGGASRDTQYF. Here the CDR3 DNA reads TGCGCCAGCAGTCCCGGGACTAGCGGGGGGGCCTCCCGAGATACGCAGTATTTT.

This chain connects TRBV5-1 to TRBJ2-3, with TRBD1 as a possible D gene (6 bases). Germline assignment: CDR1 SGHRS and CDR2 YFSETQ. The CDR3 is made up of 15 amino acids. The germline V and J ends were trimmed by 4 bases and 7 bases, with 19 bases remaining between them. The CDR3 spells CASSDPRDIPNTQYF. The CDR3 bases are TGCGCCAGCAGCGATCCCCGGGACATACCCAATACGCAGTATTTT. The full variable domain, its missing parts supplied by reference TRBV5-1 and TRBJ2-3, is KAGVTQTPRYLIKTRGQQVTLSCSPISGHRSVSWYQQTPGQGLQFLFEYFSETQRNKGNFPGRFSGRQFSNSRSEMNVSTLELGDSALYLCASSDPRDIPNTQYFGPGTRLTVL.

The chain is built from TRBV29-1 and TRBJ2-3; D not resolved. Germline V CDR1 and CDR2: SQVTM, ANQGSEA. V shed 7 bases and J shed 5 bases, with 13 bases lying between them. The CDR3 extends over 12 amino acids. The CDR3 loop is CSARALLDTQYF. CDR3 nucleotide sequence: TGCAGCGCCCGGGCGTTGCTAGATACGCAGTATTTT.

V and J are TRBV5-1 and TRBJ2-1, with 11 bases lining up with TRBD2. Germline values: CDR1 SGHRS, CDR2 YFSETQ. The CDR3 is 16 amino acids. Germline trimming cut 7 bases from V and 2 bases from J; bases unmatched to any gene: 8. The chain's CDR3 is CASQDASGGPYNEQFF. In DNA, the CDR3 is TGCGCCAGCCAGGATGCTAGCGGGGGGCCCTACAATGAGCAGTTCTTC. Drawing the rest from reference TRBV5-1 and TRBJ2-1, the complete variable domain is KAGVTQTPRYLIKTRGQQVTLSCSPISGHRSVSWYQQTPGQGLQFLFEYFSETQRNKGNFPGRFSGRQFSNSRSEMNVSTLELGDSALYLCASQDASGGPYNEQFFGPGTRLTVL.

This chain links TRBV6-5 with TRBJ1-1; D perhaps matches TRBD1 (5 bases). V lost 4 bases and J lost 6, with 15 bases in between. CDR3 length equals 14 residues. The V gene's germline CDR1 is MNHEY and CDR2 SVGAGI. CDR3 DNA sequence: TGTGCCAGCAGTTCCCGGGGCTCTCCTCCTGAAGCTTTCTTT. As protein: CASSSRGSPPEAFF.

CDR3 bases: TGTGCCAGCAGTTTATACCAGGGGAAGACTAATGAAAAACTGTTTTTT. Translating gives CASSLYQGKTNEKLFF. The rearrangement uses TRBV28 and TRBJ1-4; the D gene is possibly TRBD1 (6 bases). Trimming cost V 1 base and J 2 bases, with 11 bases left between them. Germline V lookup: CDR1 MDHEN, CDR2 SYDVKM. The CDR3 extends over 16 amino acids. The whole variable domain, filled in from reference TRBV28 and TRBJ1-4, reads DVKVTQSSRYLVKRTGEKVFLECVQDMDHENMFWYRQDPGLGLRLIYFSYDVKMKEKGDIPEGYSVSREKKERFSLILESASTNQTSMYLCASSLYQGKTNEKLFFGSGTQLSVL.

This clone showed up just a few times. V and J are TRBV5-8 and TRBJ1-3; D not certain. Germline assignment: CDR1 SGHTS and CDR2 YDEGEE. Deletions cut 4 bases from V and 5 bases from J, with 10 bases between. The CDR3 contains 13 residues. As DNA, the CDR3 is TGTGCCAGCAGCACCGGGCCTCGAAACACCATATATTTT. Encoded protein: CASSTGPRNTIYF. Complete variable domain (other parts from reference TRBV5-8 and TRBJ1-3): EAGVTQSPTHLIKTRGQQATLRCSPISGHTSVYWYQQALGLGLQFLLWYDEGEERNRGNFPPRFSGRQFPNYSSELNVNALELEDSALYLCASSTGPRNTIYFGEGSWLTVV.

CDR3 nucleotides: TGCGCCAGCAGCTTACCTCCGGGACCTCCTACCGGGGAGCTGTTTTTT. Translation gives CASSLPPGPPTGELFF. V and J are TRBV5-1 and TRBJ2-2; D may correspond to TRBD1 or TRBD2 (5 bases each). The length of the CDR3 is 16 residues. Deletions cut 2 bases from V and 5 bases from J, with 16 bases between. The V gene's germline CDR1 is SGHRS and CDR2 YFSETQ.

This chain joins TRBV12-3 or TRBV12-4 and TRBJ1-5, with 7 bases matching TRBD1. V trimming: 3 bases; J trimming: 7 bases; junction bases outside the gene matches: 3. The CDR3 is made up of 13 amino acids. The CDR3 reads CASSFQGGQPQHF. CDR3 nucleotide sequence: TGTGCCAGCAGTTTTCAGGGGGGACAGCCCCAGCATTTT.

The chain carries TRBV9 and TRBJ2-5; 10 positions agree with TRBD1. The CDR3 has 20 amino acids. Germline CDR1 reads SGDLS; CDR2 reads YYNGEE. V shed 0 bases and J 2 bases; nucleotides not matched to a gene: 16. The CDR3 protein is CASSVGWGPGTGVGQETQYF. CDR3 coding DNA: TGTGCCAGCAGCGTAGGATGGGGACCCGGGACAGGGGTGGGGCAAGAGACCCAGTACTTC.

The V gene is TRBV16, the J gene TRBJ2-1; 11 bases map to TRBD2. The CDR3 consists of 15 residues. Germline CDR1 reads KGHSY; CDR2 reads FQNENV. Trimming cost V 3 bases and J 6 bases; bases outside gene matches: 4. CDR3 coding DNA: TGTGCCAGCAGCCATAGCGGGGGGGCGTTCAATGAGCAGTTCTTC. It codes for CASSHSGGAFNEQFF. Together with reference TRBV16 and TRBJ2-1, the CDR3 gives the full variable domain: GEEVAQTPKHLVRGEGQKAKLYCAPIKGHSYVFWYQQVLKNEFKFLISFQNENVFDETGMPKERFSAKCLPNSPCSLEIQATKLEDSAVYFCASSHSGGAFNEQFFGPGTRLTVL.

DNA of the CDR3: TGTGCCTGGAGTGTATGGGGGGCGGATGAGCAGTTCTTC. This translates into CAWSVWGADEQFF. The V call is TRBV30, the J call TRBJ2-1, with D perhaps matching TRBD1 or TRBD2 (6 bases each). V was shortened by 0 bases and J by 8 bases, with 11 bases between the two germline ends. The CDR3 sequence is 13 residues long. Germline loops: CDR1 GTSNPN, CDR2 SVGIG (reference sequence).

V gene TRBV7-2 combines with J gene TRBJ1-2; TRBD1 might be the D (6 bases). Germline-derived CDR1 and CDR2 are SGHTA and FQGNSA. The V end was cut by 2 bases, the J end by 4 bases, with 11 bases between. This CDR3 comprises 14 residues. This chain's CDR3 is CASSLLGQRYGYTF. CDR3 DNA sequence: TGTGCCAGCAGCTTACTTGGACAGCGCTATGGCTACACCTTC.

As DNA, the CDR3 is TGTGCCAGCAGTCCCGGTCCGGGGGGTGTGCGGAACAATGAGCAGTTCTTC. The encoded protein is CASSPGPGGVRNNEQFF. The V and J genes are TRBV6-6 and TRBJ2-1; TRBD2 matches 7 bases. V shed 5 bases, J shed 5 bases, and the junction held 15 bases outside the gene matches. The CDR3 loop spans 17 amino acids. Germline V gives CDR1 MNHNY, CDR2 SVGAGI (reference sequence).

This clone has just one count. The chain combines TRBV10-3 with TRBJ1-5, with a weak D call TRBD1 (5 bases). V was pared by 4 bases and J by 8 bases, with 15 bases between. Germline-derived CDR1 and CDR2 are ENHRY and SYGVKD. CDR3 length: 14 amino acids. The CDR3, as DNA: TGTGCCATCAGTGGGGGGAGGGAATGGGAGCCCCAGCATTTT. Translating gives CAISGGREWEPQHF.

The CDR3 spells CASSRRRDRLNTEAFF. The CDR3 coding sequence is TGTGCCAGCAGCCGCCGTCGGGACAGATTGAACACTGAAGCTTTCTTT. The V call is TRBV11-2, the J call TRBJ1-1; TRBD1 matches 7 bases. The CDR3 loop spans 16 amino acids. Germline V gene data show CDR1 as SGHAT and CDR2 as FQNNGV. Trimming removed 5 bases from V and 0 bases from J; junction bases left unmatched: 9.

The chain combines TRBV5-1 with TRBJ2-7; D not certain. Trimming took off 0 bases at V and 11 bases at J, with 12 bases between the two ends. The CDR3 totals 12 residues. Germline CDR1 reads SGHRS; CDR2 reads YFSETQ. This chain's CDR3 is CASSLEDRREYF. As DNA, the CDR3 is TGCGCCAGCAGCTTGGAGGACCGTAGGGAGTACTTC.

The chain is built from TRBV18 and TRBJ1-2; TRBD1 might be the D (5 bases). Deletions cut 4 bases from V and 6 bases from J, with 9 bases between. Germline assignment: CDR1 KGHSH and CDR2 LQKENI. This CDR3 has 12 amino acids. CDR3 coding DNA: TGTGCCAGCTCACTCGGGGGGAATGGCTACACCTTC. It is translated as CASSLGGNGYTF.

The CDR3 coding sequence is TGTGCCAGCAGTCGAGGACAGGGGGGCAGTGGCTACACCTTC. Translated: CASSRGQGGSGYTF. V gene TRBV27 combines with J gene TRBJ1-2, with 10 bases identical to TRBD1. Germline trimming cut 5 bases from V and 7 bases from J; bases unmatched to any gene: 7. Germline V CDR1 and CDR2: MNHEY, SMNVEV (reference sequence). The CDR3 has 14 residues.